These 19 T cell receptor beta chains were all obtained from the same sample, sequenced in a study of OX40 agonist ivuxolimab in advanced cancers. Profiling relied on immunoSEQ multiplex PCR, and the TCRdb table lists in-frame clones only, not all of them. The repertoire holds tens of thousands of clones, with about 84% as singletons. This material consisted of CD4+ or CD8+ T cells sorted from blood, taken in a trial of the OX40 agonist ivuxolimab. Receptors originate from an adult with an advanced solid tumor such as melanoma, head and neck, liver or kidney cancer.

The chain couples TRBV5-1 to TRBJ2-1; D assignment may be TRBD1 or TRBD2 (5 bases each). This CDR3 has 14 amino acids. CDR1 is SGHRS, CDR2 YFSETQ, per germline. V lost 0 bases to trimming and J lost 8 bases, with 12 bases between them. CDR3 sequence: CASSLEWGNDEQFF. CDR3 nucleotides: TGCGCCAGCAGCTTGGAATGGGGGAACGATGAGCAGTTCTTC.

This chain joins TRBV29-1 and TRBJ2-3; 8 bases fit TRBD2. V dropped 7 bases and J dropped 2; count of bases not matched to a gene: 11. Germline V lookup: CDR1 SQVTM, CDR2 ANQGSEA. CDR3 size: 15 residues. The CDR3 DNA sequence: TGCAGCGCGTTCTTACGGGAGGGCCCCACAGATACGCAGTATTTT. This codes for CSAFLREGPTDTQYF.

The CDR3 is CASSSGQEGFWDNQPQHF. The DNA of the CDR3 is TGTGCCAGTAGTTCTGGACAGGAGGGGTTTTGGGACAATCAGCCCCAGCATTTT. The J gene is TRBJ1-5, the V gene TRBV19; 7 bases are a match to TRBD1. V was clipped by 5 bases and J by 3 bases; unmatched bases: 16. The CDR3 extends over 18 amino acids. Germline V gene lookup returns CDR1 LNHDA and CDR2 SQIVND (reference sequence).

The rearrangement joins TRBV29-1 to TRBJ2-5; 9 bases are shared with TRBD2. The CDR3 consists of 13 residues. With 6 bases clipped from V and 5 bases from J, the junction kept 7 bases outside the gene matches. The germline V gene encodes CDR1 SQVTM and CDR2 ANQGSEA. As DNA, the CDR3 is TGCAGCGTGACTAGCGGAGGGGGGGAGACCCAGTACTTC. Its protein is CSVTSGGGETQYF. Looking up the rest from reference TRBV29-1 and TRBJ2-5 gives the full variable domain: SAVISQKPSRDICQRGTSLTIQCQVDSQVTMMFWYRQQPGQSLTLIATANQGSEATYESGFVIDKFPISRPNLTFSTLTVSNMSPEDSSIYLCSVTSGGGETQYFGPGTRLLVL.

This rearrangement joins TRBV9 to TRBJ1-1, with D possibly being TRBD1 (5 bases). The CDR3 has 13 residues. With 2 bases removed from V and 4 bases from J, the gap between germline ends came to 9 bases. CDR1 is SGDLS, CDR2 YYNGEE, per germline. The CDR3 DNA sequence: TGTGCCAGCAGCGTGGGGGGGACCACTGAAGCTTTCTTT. It translates to CASSVGGTTEAFF.

The V gene is TRBV28, the J gene TRBJ2-1, with TRBD2 matching 12 bases. Per germline, CDR1 MDHEN and CDR2 SYDVKM. This CDR3 has 19 amino acids. V was clipped by 6 bases and J by 0 bases; unmatched bases: 12. CDR3: CASRSGTSGLASSYNEQFF. The CDR3 region has the DNA TGTGCCAGCAGGTCCGGGACTAGCGGGTTGGCGAGCTCCTACAATGAGCAGTTCTTC.

The chain recombines TRBV28 with TRBJ2-3; D is undetermined. The ends were cut back, 4 bases at V and 2 bases at J, with 1 base in the middle. The CDR3 length is 11 residues. The germline CDR1 and CDR2 sequences are MDHEN and SYDVKM. The CDR3 loop reads CASSYTDTQYF. In DNA, the CDR3 is TGTGCCAGCAGTTACACAGATACGCAGTATTTT. The variable domain in full, completed from reference TRBV28 and TRBJ2-3, reads DVKVTQSSRYLVKRTGEKVFLECVQDMDHENMFWYRQDPGLGLRLIYFSYDVKMKEKGDIPEGYSVSREKKERFSLILESASTNQTSMYLCASSYTDTQYFGPGTRLTVL.

This clone was picked up one time. V and J are TRBV9 and TRBJ2-3; 16 bases fit TRBD2. Germline CDR1 SGDLS, CDR2 YYNGEE. V was pared by 2 bases and J by 5 bases, with 5 bases of the junction left unmatched. The CDR3 loop spans 17 amino acids. CDR3 sequence (DNA): TGTGCCAGCAGCGTGGGGACTAGCGGGAGGGCGAGAGATACGCAGTATTTT. Translation gives CASSVGTSGRARDTQYF.

The gene calls are TRBV28 and TRBJ2-7; TRBD1 agrees at 7 bases. V lost 6 bases to trimming and J lost 5 bases; unmatched junction nucleotides: 4. The germline V gene has CDR1 MDHEN and CDR2 SYDVKM. The CDR3 covers 12 residues. The CDR3 loop reads CASSLTGDEQYF. Here the CDR3 DNA reads TGTGCCAGCAGCCTTACAGGGGACGAGCAGTACTTC.

The CDR3 DNA follows: TGTGCCAGCATGGGATATCTGTACGAGCAGTTCTTC. This translates into CASMGYLYEQFF. The rearrangement uses TRBV27 and TRBJ2-1; no reliable D call. Germline V gene sequence: CDR1 MNHEY, CDR2 SMNVEV (reference sequence). CDR3 length: 12 residues. V was pared by 7 bases and J by 10 bases, with 14 bases between.

The chain links TRBV19 to TRBJ2-5; weak D call: TRBD1 (6 bases). The CDR3 is 13 residues long. V was clipped by 6 bases and J by 11 bases, with 19 bases between them. CDR1 is LNHDA and CDR2 is SQIVND in the germline V gene (reference sequence). The CDR3 loop is CASSGQPMGEQYF. DNA for the CDR3: TGTGCCAGTAGCGGACAGCCGATGGGGGAGCAGTACTTC.

The chain employs TRBV7-3 and TRBJ2-1, with 10 bases matching TRBD2. CDR3 length equals 14 residues. CDR1 and CDR2 from the germline V gene are SGHTA and FQGTGA. The junction had 9 bases not matched to a gene; V was cut back by 8 bases and J by 8 bases. CDR3 DNA sequence: TGTGCCAGCCAAGTAGCGGGAGGCGTAGATGAGCAGTTCTTC. The encoded protein is CASQVAGGVDEQFF.

This clone appeared a single time. This CDR3 is CASSQDLAGLQETQYF. For the CDR3, the DNA is TGTGCCAGCAGCCAAGATTTGGCAGGGCTACAAGAGACCCAGTACTTC. V and J are TRBV14 and TRBJ2-5; TRBD1 is a possible D gene (5 bases). Germline loops: CDR1 SGHDN, CDR2 FVKESK. V lost 0 bases and J 2 bases, leaving 13 bases between the germline ends. CDR3 length equals 16 residues.

The gene calls are TRBV19 and TRBJ2-1; no definite D call. V lost 3 bases, J lost 10 bases, and 13 bases lay in between. CDR3 size: 13 residues. Germline CDR1 and CDR2: LNHDA and SQIVND (reference sequence). The chain's CDR3 is CASSILKGPEQFF. CDR3 nucleotides: TGTGCCAGTAGTATTCTTAAGGGCCCAGAGCAGTTCTTC.

CDR3 nucleotide sequence: TGTGCCAGTAATAGCGTGAATGAGCAGTTCTTC. This codes for CASNSVNEQFF. This chain connects TRBV19 to TRBJ2-1, with a possible D match to TRBD2 (5 bases). The CDR3 is 11 residues long. Germline CDR1 and CDR2: LNHDA and SQIVND (reference sequence). Trimming pared 7 bases from V and 7 bases from J, leaving 8 bases between. The full variable domain, rest sourced from reference TRBV19 and TRBJ2-1, is DGGITQSPKYLFRKEGQNVTLSCEQNLNHDAMYWYRQDPGQGLRLIYYSQIVNDFQKGDIAEGYSVSREKKESFPLTVTSAQKNPTAFYLCASNSVNEQFFGPGTRLTVL.

V is TRBV5-3 and J is TRBJ2-1; D not resolved. TRBV5-3 is marked as an open reading frame, function uncertain. Trimming cost V 5 bases and J 9 bases, with 6 bases left between them. CDR3 length: 10 residues. For the CDR3, the DNA is TGTGCCAGAAGGACTTTTGAGCAGTTCTTC. Encoded protein: CARRTFEQFF.

V is TRBV10-3 and J is TRBJ2-1, with TRBD2 identical over 11 bases. CDR3 length equals 15 residues. The V segment lost 7 bases and the J segment 8 bases; nucleotides outside the gene matches: 10. CDR1 is ENHRY and CDR2 is SYGVKD in the germline V gene. The chain's CDR3 is CAITGVLAGVDEQFF. The CDR3 nucleotides are TGTGCCATCACCGGGGTACTAGCGGGAGTGGATGAGCAGTTCTTC.

This chain connects TRBV28 to TRBJ2-6; no reliable D call. Germline CDR1 and CDR2: MDHEN and SYDVKM. Trimming left V 6 bases short and J 0 bases short, with 3 bases between. The CDR3 consists of 13 residues. The CDR3 spells CASRSSGANVLTF. The CDR3 DNA sequence: TGTGCCAGCAGGAGCTCTGGGGCCAACGTCCTGACTTTC.

The chain couples TRBV30 to TRBJ2-1; 8 nucleotides match TRBD2. The CDR3 contains 15 residues. The V and J ends lost 1 base and 8 bases, in that order; junction bases with no gene match: 10. CDR1 is GTSNPN and CDR2 is SVGIG in the germline V gene (reference sequence). This CDR3 is CAWSGIYGRADEQFF. CDR3 coding DNA: TGTGCCTGGAGTGGTATATACGGGAGGGCCGATGAGCAGTTCTTC.